The 11 T cell receptor beta chains given below trace back to one sample, sequenced in a study of T-cell memory formation after mild COVID-19. TCRdb reanalysed the 5' RACE reads using MiXCR and keeps one entry per CDR3 protein. The sample carries 350,000 to 500,000 distinct CDR3 sequences, around 22% recorded once. The sequencing input was PBMCs or a T cell subset sorted from them (not recorded which). The receptor set was obtained from an adult woman who had mild COVID-19 (a few samples of this study predate the infection). Cell type and time point are not known.

This clonotype was picked up a small number of times. The chain carries TRBV6-1 and TRBJ2-3, with a possible D match to TRBD1 (6 bases). Per germline, CDR1 MNHNS and CDR2 SASEGT. This CDR3 comprises 16 residues. V lost 1 base and J 0 bases, leaving 11 bases between the germline ends. The CDR3 protein is CASSEGARGSTDTQYF. CDR3 bases: TGTGCCAGCAGTGAAGGGGCCAGGGGAAGCACAGATACGCAGTATTTT.

This clonotype was seen at least ten times. The V and J genes are TRBV20-1 and TRBJ2-2; TRBD1 or TRBD2 may be the D gene (5 bases each). V lost 0 bases to trimming and J lost 7 bases, with 12 bases between them. This CDR3 contains 14 residues. In germline, CDR1 is DFQATT, CDR2 SNEGSKA (reference sequence). The CDR3: CSARDGRENGELFF. The CDR3 bases are TGCAGTGCTAGAGATGGCAGGGAGAACGGGGAGCTGTTTTTT.

The chain uses TRBV19 and TRBJ1-1; no firm D call. V was cut by 4 bases and J by 7 bases, with 7 bases left in between. The CDR3 is made up of 11 amino acids. CDR1 is LNHDA and CDR2 is SQIVND in the germline V gene (reference sequence). The CDR3 DNA reads TGTGCCAGTAGTAACAGCTATGAAGCTTTCTTT. Protein: CASSNSYEAFF. The full variable domain, rest sourced from reference TRBV19 and TRBJ1-1, is DGGITQSPKYLFRKEGQNVTLSCEQNLNHDAMYWYRQDPGQGLRLIYYSQIVNDFQKGDIAEGYSVSREKKESFPLTVTSAQKNPTAFYLCASSNSYEAFFGQGTRLTVV.

This clonotype was seen only a few times. This chain connects TRBV5-1 to TRBJ2-7; a possible D gene is TRBD2 (5 bases). The CDR3 contains 16 residues. The V end was cut by 4 bases, the J end by 2 bases, with 19 bases between. The V gene's germline CDR1 is SGHRS and CDR2 YFSETQ. CDR3 DNA: TGCGCCAGCAGCCCCGCCCCAGCGGACCCGGCCTACGAGCAGTACTTC. This encodes CASSPAPADPAYEQYF.

CDR3 in amino acids: CASQASFVSSGANVLTF. CDR3 sequence (DNA): TGCGCCAGCCAAGCCTCCTTCGTTTCCTCTGGGGCCAACGTCCTGACTTTC. The chain carries TRBV4-1 and TRBJ2-6; D gene uncertain. Trimming took off 8 bases at V and 0 bases at J, with 17 bases between the two ends. This CDR3 has 17 amino acids. Germline CDR1 is MGHRA and CDR2 is YSYEKL.

This clonotype was detected a few times. The CDR3 DNA is TGTGCCAGCAGCTTGGTAGGAAAGCAGTTCTTC. Translating it yields CASSLVGKQFF. This chain connects TRBV5-6 to TRBJ2-1; D is unclear. The germline V and J ends were trimmed by 0 bases and 11 bases, with 6 bases remaining between them. In germline, CDR1 is SGHDT, CDR2 YYEEEE. This CDR3 region has 11 residues.

This clonotype was seen a few times. The V and J genes are TRBV18 and TRBJ2-3, with TRBD2 as a possible D gene (6 bases). The CDR3 has 12 amino acids. In germline, CDR1 is KGHSH, CDR2 LQKENI. V was pared by 8 bases and J by 8 bases, with 14 bases between. Here the CDR3 DNA reads TGTGCCAGCGCTCGTCCCGGGGGTACGCAGTATTTT. Protein sequence: CASARPGGTQYF.

Comment on this clonotype: Germline is not matched at one junction end, which may reflect a read error. This chain joins TRBV6-2 or TRBV6-3 and TRBJ2-1, with TRBD2 matching 11 bases. CDR1 and CDR2 (germline): MNHEY, SVGEGT. The CDR3 totals 14 residues. The DNA for the CDR3 is TGTGCCAGCAGTTACGGGTTAGCGGGAGGGCCATTGCCCTTC. Translated, it gives CASSYGLAGGPLPF.

The chain recombines TRBV29-1 with TRBJ1-1, with TRBD1 identical over 8 bases. CDR1 and CDR2 (germline): SQVTM, ANQGSEA. J lost 1 base, V lost 6 bases, and 7 bases had no gene match. CDR3 length: 14 residues. The CDR3: CSVADRVSNTEAFF. The DNA of the CDR3 is TGCAGCGTAGCGGACAGGGTTTCGAACACTGAAGCTTTCTTT.

This clonotype occurred a few times. CDR3 coding DNA: TGTGCCAGCAGCACCAGGACAGGGGGCGATTCACCCCTCCACTTT. It is translated as CASSTRTGGDSPLHF. This chain joins TRBV14 and TRBJ1-6, with 11 bases fitting TRBD1. Losses at the gene ends were 5 bases for V and 8 bases for J; bases not matched to a gene: 5. This CDR3 is built from 15 residues. Germline loops: CDR1 SGHDN, CDR2 FVKESK.

This chain uses TRBV5-6 with TRBJ1-5; unclear D gene. CDR1 and CDR2 from the germline V gene are SGHDT and YYEEEE. The CDR3 spans 14 residues. V gave up 1 base and J gave up 7 bases, with 12 bases separating them. The CDR3 here is CASSLNGVGQPQHF. CDR3 nucleotides: TGTGCCAGCAGCTTGAATGGGGTTGGCCAGCCCCAGCATTTT.